Presented here are 14 T cell receptor beta chains from one specimen sequenced in a study of T cells expressing NK-cell markers. TCRdb reanalyzed the 5' RACE reads and collapses them to one entry per CDR3 protein, without DNA. Its table records hundreds of thousands of distinct CDR3 sequences. The sequencing sample was made of blood T cells: a sorted CD56 or NKG2C T cell subset, CD4+ or CD8+ T cells, or bulk PBMC T cells (not recorded which). The receptor source for this set is a man aged 18-75 years in good health.

J is TRBJ2-3 and V is TRBV7-9; the D gene TCRdb calls, TRBD1, cannot be checked with no DNA. This CDR3 comprises 17 residues. From germline, CDR1 is SEHNR and CDR2 FQNEAQ (reference sequence). The CDR3 sequence: CASTPRTGKANTDTQYF.

CDR3 region: CASSDRRGSGNTIYF. The gene calls are TRBV11-2 and TRBJ1-3; no DNA is available, so the TRBD1 call from TCRdb remains unchecked. The CDR3 contains 15 residues. Germline-derived CDR1 and CDR2 are SGHAT and FQNNGV.

Here the CDR3 reads CATSPRSEAFF. The V and J genes are TRBV12-3 or TRBV12-4 and TRBJ1-1. This CDR3 is built from 11 residues.

The chain is built from TRBV4-2 and TRBJ2-1. The CDR3 sequence is 13 residues long. Germline values: CDR1 LGHNA, CDR2 YNFKEQ. CDR3 region: CASSPSAENEQFF.

The gene calls are TRBV5-1 and TRBJ2-6. In germline, CDR1 is SGHRS, CDR2 YFSETQ. This CDR3 spans 15 amino acids. The CDR3: CASSLESFGANVLTF.

This chain connects TRBV28 to TRBJ2-7; the D call from TCRdb, TRBD1, cannot be confirmed without DNA. The germline V gene has CDR1 MDHEN and CDR2 SYDVKM. The CDR3 sequence is 15 residues long. CDR3 amino acids: CASSSTGTGLWEQYF.

V gene TRBV19 combines with J gene TRBJ1-5. CDR1 and CDR2 (germline): LNHDA, SQIVND (reference sequence). This CDR3 region has 14 residues. The CDR3 region is CASSVPGRDQPQHF.

This chain links TRBV18 with TRBJ1-4; TCRdb selects TRBD1, and the lack of DNA leaves this call unchecked. This CDR3 is 15 amino acids long. Germline CDR1 KGHSH, CDR2 LQKENI. This CDR3 is CASSPTGGRNEKLFF. Based on the CDR3 plus reference TRBV18 and TRBJ1-4, the full variable domain is NAGVMQNPRHLVRRRGQEARLRCSPMKGHSHVYWYRQLPEEGLKFMVYLQKENIIDESGMPKERFSAEFPKEGPSILRIQQVVRGDSAAYFCASSPTGGRNEKLFFGSGTQLSVL.

The CDR3 spells CASSRPFSGETQYF. V and J are TRBV7-2 and TRBJ2-5; TCRdb proposes TRBD1, but this gene call is untestable without DNA. The CDR3 sequence is 14 residues long. Germline CDR1 reads SGHTA; CDR2 reads FQGNSA.

V is TRBV18 and J is TRBJ1-6; with no DNA, the TCRdb D assignment of TRBD1 cannot be verified. Germline lookup yields CDR1 KGHSH and CDR2 LQKENI. The CDR3 runs to 15 residues. This chain's CDR3 is CASSPGQTGDSPLHF.

The chain carries TRBV4-2 and TRBJ2-3; the D call from TCRdb, TRBD2, cannot be confirmed without DNA. CDR3 length: 16 residues. The germline CDR1 and CDR2 sequences are LGHNA and YNFKEQ. The CDR3: CASSRASGGRTDTQYF.

The chain joins TRBV5-5 to TRBJ1-6; absent DNA, TCRdb's TRBD1 call cannot be checked. CDR1 is SGHKS, CDR2 YYEKEE, per germline (reference sequence). This CDR3 contains 15 residues. This CDR3 is CASSFDRAVNSPLHF.

CDR3 residues: CSARDPRGGLAGVSSYNEQFF. The chain employs TRBV20-1 and TRBJ2-1; TCRdb reports TRBD2, a call that lacks DNA to check it against. The CDR3 sequence is 21 residues long. The germline gives CDR1 DFQATT, CDR2 SNEGSKA (reference sequence).

The chain joins TRBV2 to TRBJ1-1; without DNA, the TCRdb call of TRBD1 cannot be checked. The CDR3 has 15 residues. The germline gives CDR1 SNHLY, CDR2 FYNNEI. The CDR3 spells CASRRRDGMNTEAFF.